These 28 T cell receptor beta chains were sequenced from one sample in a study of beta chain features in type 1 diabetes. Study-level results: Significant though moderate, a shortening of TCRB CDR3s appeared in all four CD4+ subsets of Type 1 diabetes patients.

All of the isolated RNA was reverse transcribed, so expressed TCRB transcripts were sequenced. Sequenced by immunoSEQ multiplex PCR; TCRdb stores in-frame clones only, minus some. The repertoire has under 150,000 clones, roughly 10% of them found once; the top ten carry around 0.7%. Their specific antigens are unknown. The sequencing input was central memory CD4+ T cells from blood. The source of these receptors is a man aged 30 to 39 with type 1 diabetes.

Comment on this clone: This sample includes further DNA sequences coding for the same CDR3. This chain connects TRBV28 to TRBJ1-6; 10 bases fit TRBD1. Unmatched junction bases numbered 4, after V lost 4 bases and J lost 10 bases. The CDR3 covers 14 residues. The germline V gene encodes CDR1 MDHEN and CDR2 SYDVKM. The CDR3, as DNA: TGTGCCAGCAGTTCGGGACAGGGGAGATCACCCCTCCACTTT. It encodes CASSSGQGRSPLHF.

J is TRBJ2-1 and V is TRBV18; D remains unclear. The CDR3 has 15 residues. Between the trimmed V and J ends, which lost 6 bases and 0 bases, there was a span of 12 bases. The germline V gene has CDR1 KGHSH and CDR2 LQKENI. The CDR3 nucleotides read TGTGCCAGCTCCTATGGTCCAAGCTCCTACAATGAGCAGTTCTTC. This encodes CASSYGPSSYNEQFF.

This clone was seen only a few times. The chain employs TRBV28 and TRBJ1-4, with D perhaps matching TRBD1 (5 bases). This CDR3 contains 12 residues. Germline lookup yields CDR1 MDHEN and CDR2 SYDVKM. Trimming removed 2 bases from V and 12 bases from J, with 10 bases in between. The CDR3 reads CASSLDRRQLFF. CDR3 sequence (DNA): TGTGCCAGCAGTTTAGACAGACGCCAACTGTTTTTT.

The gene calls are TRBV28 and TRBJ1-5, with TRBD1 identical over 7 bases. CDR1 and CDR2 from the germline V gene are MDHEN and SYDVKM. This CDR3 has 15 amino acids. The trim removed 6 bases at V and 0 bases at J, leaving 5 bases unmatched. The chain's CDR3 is CASSSGGRSNQPQHF. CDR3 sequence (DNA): TGTGCCAGCAGCTCAGGGGGGCGTAGCAATCAGCCCCAGCATTTT.

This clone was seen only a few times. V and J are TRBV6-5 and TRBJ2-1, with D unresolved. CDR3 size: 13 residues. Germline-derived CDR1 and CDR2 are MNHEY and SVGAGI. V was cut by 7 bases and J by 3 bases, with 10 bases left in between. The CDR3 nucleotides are TGTGCCAGCAACAGAGACGGCTACAATGAGCAGTTCTTC. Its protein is CASNRDGYNEQFF.

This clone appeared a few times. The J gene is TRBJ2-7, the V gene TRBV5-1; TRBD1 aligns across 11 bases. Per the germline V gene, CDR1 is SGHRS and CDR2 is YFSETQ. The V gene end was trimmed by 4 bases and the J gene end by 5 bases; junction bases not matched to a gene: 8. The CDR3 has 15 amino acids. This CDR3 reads CASSAGTGGLHEQYF. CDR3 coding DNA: TGCGCCAGCAGCGCCGGGACAGGGGGTCTACACGAGCAGTACTTC.

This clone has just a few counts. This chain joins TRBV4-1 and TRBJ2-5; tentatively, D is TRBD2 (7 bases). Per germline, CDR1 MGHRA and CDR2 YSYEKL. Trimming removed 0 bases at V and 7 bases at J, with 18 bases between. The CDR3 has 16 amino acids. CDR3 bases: TGCGCCAGCAGCCAAGAAGCTTTAAGGGGGGGAGGGACCCAGTACTTC. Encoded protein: CASSQEALRGGGTQYF.

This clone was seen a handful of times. CDR3 bases: TGCGCCAGCAGCCCCATGACAGGATCCTACGAGCAGTACTTC. This codes for CASSPMTGSYEQYF. The chain links TRBV5-1 to TRBJ2-7; tentatively, D is TRBD1 (6 bases). Trimming took 4 bases from V and 1 from J, leaving 12 bases between them. The CDR3 length is 14 residues. Germline assignment: CDR1 SGHRS and CDR2 YFSETQ.

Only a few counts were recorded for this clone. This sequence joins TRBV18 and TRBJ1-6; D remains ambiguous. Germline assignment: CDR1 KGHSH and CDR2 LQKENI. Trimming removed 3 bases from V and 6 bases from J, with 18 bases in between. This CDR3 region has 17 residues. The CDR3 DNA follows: TGTGCCAGCTCACCGACTTCGGCGGCATATGGTAATTCACCCCTCCACTTT. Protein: CASSPTSAAYGNSPLHF. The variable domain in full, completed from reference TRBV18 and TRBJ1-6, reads NAGVMQNPRHLVRRRGQEARLRCSPMKGHSHVYWYRQLPEEGLKFMVYLQKENIIDESGMPKERFSAEFPKEGPSILRIQQVVRGDSAAYFCASSPTSAAYGNSPLHFGNGTRLTVT.

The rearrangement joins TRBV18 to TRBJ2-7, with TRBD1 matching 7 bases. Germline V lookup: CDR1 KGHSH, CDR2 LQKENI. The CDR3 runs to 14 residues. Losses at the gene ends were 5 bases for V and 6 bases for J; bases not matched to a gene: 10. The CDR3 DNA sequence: TGTGCCAGCTCAGAATCGACAGGGCCCGGCGAGCAGTACTTC. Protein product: CASSESTGPGEQYF.

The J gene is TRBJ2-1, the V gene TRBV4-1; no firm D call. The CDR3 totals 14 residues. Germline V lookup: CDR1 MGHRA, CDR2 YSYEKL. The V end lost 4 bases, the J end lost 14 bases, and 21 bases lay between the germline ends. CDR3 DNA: TGCGCCAGCAGCCTTACCCACGGTGGGCGAGAAAAGTTCTTC. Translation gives CASSLTHGGREKFF.

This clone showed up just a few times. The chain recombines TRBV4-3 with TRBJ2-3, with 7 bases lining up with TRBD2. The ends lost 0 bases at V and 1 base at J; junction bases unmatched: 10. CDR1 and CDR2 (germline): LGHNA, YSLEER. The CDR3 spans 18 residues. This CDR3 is CASSQEKGSAGGTDTQYF. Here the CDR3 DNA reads TGCGCCAGCAGCCAAGAAAAGGGGAGTGCGGGGGGCACAGATACGCAGTATTTT.

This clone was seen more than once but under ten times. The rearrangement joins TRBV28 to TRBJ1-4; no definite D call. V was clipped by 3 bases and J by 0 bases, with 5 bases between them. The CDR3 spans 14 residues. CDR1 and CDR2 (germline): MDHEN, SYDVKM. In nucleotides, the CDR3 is TGTGCCAGCAGTTTGGCAGCAACTAATGAAAAACTGTTTTTT. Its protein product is CASSLAATNEKLFF.

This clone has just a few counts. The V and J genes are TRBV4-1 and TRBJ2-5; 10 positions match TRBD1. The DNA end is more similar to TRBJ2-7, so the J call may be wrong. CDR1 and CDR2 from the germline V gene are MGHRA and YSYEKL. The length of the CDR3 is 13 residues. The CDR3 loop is CASSRDRGHEQYF. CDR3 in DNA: TGCGCCAGCAGTAGGGACAGGGGACACGAGCAGTACTTC.

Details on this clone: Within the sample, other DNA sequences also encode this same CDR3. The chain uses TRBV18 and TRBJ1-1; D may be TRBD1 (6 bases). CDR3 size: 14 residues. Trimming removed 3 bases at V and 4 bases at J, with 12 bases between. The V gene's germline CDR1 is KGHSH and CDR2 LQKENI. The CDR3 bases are TGTGCCAGCTCACCGGGGGGCGGGGGCACTGAAGCTTTCTTT. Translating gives CASSPGGGGTEAFF.

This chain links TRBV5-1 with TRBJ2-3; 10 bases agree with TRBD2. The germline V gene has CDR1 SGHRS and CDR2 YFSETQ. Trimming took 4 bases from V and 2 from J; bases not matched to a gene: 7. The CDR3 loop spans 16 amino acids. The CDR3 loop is CASSLSGGPFTDTQYF. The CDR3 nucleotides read TGCGCCAGCAGCCTTAGCGGGGGGCCCTTCACAGATACGCAGTATTTT.

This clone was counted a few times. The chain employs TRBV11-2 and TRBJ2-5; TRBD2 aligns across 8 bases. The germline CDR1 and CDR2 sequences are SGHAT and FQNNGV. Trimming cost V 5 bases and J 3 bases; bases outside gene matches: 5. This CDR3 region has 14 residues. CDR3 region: CASSGILAEETQYF. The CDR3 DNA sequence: TGTGCCAGCAGCGGTATACTAGCGGAAGAGACCCAGTACTTC.

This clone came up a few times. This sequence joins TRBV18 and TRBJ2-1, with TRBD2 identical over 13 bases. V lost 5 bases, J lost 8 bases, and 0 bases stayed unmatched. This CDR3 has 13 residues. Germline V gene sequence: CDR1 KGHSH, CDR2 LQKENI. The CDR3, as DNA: TGTGCCAGCTCAACTAGCGGGGGGGATGAGCAGTTCTTC. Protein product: CASSTSGGDEQFF.

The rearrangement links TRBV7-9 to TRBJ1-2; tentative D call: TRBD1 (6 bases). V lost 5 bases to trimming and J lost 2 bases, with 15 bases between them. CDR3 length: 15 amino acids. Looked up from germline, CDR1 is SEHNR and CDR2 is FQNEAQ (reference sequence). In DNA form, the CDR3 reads TGTGCCAGCAGCCCTGGACAGCCGGTAAACTATGGCTACACCTTC. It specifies CASSPGQPVNYGYTF.

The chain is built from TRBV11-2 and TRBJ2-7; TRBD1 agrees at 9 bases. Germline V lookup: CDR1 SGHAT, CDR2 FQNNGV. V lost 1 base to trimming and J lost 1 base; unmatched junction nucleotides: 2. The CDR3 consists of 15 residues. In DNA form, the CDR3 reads TGTGCCAGCAGCTTAGTGGGGACAGGGTCCTACGAGCAGTACTTC. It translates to CASSLVGTGSYEQYF.

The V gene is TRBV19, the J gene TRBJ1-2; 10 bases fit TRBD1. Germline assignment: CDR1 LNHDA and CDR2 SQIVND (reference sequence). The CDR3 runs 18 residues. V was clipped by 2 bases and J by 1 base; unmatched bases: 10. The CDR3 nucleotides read TGTGCCAGTAGTATAAGCCCCGGGACAGGGGACCATAACTATGGCTACACCTTC. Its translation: CASSISPGTGDHNYGYTF.

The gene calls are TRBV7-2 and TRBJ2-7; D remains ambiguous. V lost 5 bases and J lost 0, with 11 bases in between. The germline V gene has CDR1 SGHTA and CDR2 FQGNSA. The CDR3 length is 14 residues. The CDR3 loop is CASSPRVSSYEQYF. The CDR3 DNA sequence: TGTGCCAGCAGCCCCCGGGTTAGCTCCTACGAGCAGTACTTC.

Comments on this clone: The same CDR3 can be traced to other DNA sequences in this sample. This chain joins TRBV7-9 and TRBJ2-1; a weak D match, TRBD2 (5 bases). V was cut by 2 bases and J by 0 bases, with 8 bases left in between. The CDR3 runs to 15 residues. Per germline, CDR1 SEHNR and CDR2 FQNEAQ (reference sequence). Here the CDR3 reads CASSLSGSSYNEQFF. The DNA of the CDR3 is TGTGCCAGCAGCTTAAGCGGTAGCTCCTACAATGAGCAGTTCTTC.

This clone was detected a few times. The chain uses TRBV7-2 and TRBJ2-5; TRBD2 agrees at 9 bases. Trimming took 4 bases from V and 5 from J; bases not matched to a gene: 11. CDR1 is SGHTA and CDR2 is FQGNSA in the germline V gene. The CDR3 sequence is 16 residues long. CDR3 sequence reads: CASSWSRRGGQETQYF. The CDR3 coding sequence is TGTGCCAGCAGCTGGTCTAGGCGGGGGGGCCAGGAGACCCAGTACTTC.

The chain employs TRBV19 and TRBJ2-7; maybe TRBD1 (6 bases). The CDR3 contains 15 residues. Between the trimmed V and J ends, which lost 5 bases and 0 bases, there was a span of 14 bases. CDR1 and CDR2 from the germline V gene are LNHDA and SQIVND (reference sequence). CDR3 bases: TGTGCCAGTAGTCCATACGACAGGACCTCCTACGAGCAGTACTTC. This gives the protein CASSPYDRTSYEQYF.

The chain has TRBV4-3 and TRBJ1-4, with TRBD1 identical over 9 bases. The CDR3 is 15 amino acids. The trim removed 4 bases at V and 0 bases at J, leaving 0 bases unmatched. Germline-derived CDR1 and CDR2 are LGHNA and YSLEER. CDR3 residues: CASSRQGATNEKLFF. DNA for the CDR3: TGCGCCAGCAGCCGACAGGGGGCAACTAATGAAAAACTGTTTTTT.

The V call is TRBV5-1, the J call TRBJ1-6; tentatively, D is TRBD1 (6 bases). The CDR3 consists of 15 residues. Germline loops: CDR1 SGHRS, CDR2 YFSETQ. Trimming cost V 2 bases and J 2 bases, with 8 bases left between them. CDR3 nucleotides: TGCGCCAGCAGCTTTGGGGACACCTATAATTCACCCCTCCACTTT. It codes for CASSFGDTYNSPLHF.

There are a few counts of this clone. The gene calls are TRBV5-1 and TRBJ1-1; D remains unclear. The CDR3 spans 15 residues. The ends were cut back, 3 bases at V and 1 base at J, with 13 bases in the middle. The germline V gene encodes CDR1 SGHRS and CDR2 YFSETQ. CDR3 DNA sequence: TGCGCCAGCAGCTCGGTGGCAGGCCAGAACACTGAAGCTTTCTTT. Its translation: CASSSVAGQNTEAFF.